The 13 T cell receptor beta chains given below trace back to one sample, sequenced in a study of blood T cell repertoires in COVID-19. Data came from immunoSEQ multiplex PCR; TCRdb stores just in-frame clones and leaves some out. The sample lists approximately 180,000 clones, 88% seen once, with roughly 6% in the top ten. Material for sequencing was peripheral blood. These receptors were taken from a man between 40 and 49 years old with active or convalescent COVID-19.

In this sample, this clone turned up a few times. The chain links TRBV14 to TRBJ1-1, with 8 nucleotides matching TRBD1. The germline V gene encodes CDR1 SGHDN and CDR2 FVKESK. There are 18 residues in the CDR3. Trimming took 4 bases from V and 4 from J; bases not matched to a gene: 17. In nucleotides, the CDR3 is TGTGCCAGCAGCCTAAACCTCGGATCAGGGGGCGGGGGCACTGAAGCTTTCTTT. This codes for CASSLNLGSGGGGTEAFF.

The rearrangement joins TRBV6-6 to TRBJ2-7; the match to TRBD2 covers 8 bases. V lost 6 bases to trimming and J lost 6 bases; unmatched junction nucleotides: 16. The CDR3 runs 16 residues. Germline-derived CDR1 and CDR2 are MNHNY and SVGAGI (reference sequence). CDR3 DNA sequence: TGTGCCAGCAGGGGGACGACTAGCGAGGGATCGGGCGAGCAGTACTTC. As protein: CASRGTTSEGSGEQYF.

The chain has TRBV4-1 and TRBJ1-5; TRBD1 matches at 11 bases. Germline values: CDR1 MGHRA, CDR2 YSYEKL. There are 14 residues in the CDR3. J was trimmed by 6 bases and V by 4 bases; bases with no gene match: 2. CDR3 protein: CASSPGQGAQPQHF. DNA for the CDR3: TGCGCCAGCAGCCCAGGACAGGGGGCTCAGCCCCAGCATTTT.

This chain joins TRBV19 and TRBJ2-3, with 8 positions matching TRBD2. Germline V CDR1 and CDR2: LNHDA, SQIVND (reference sequence). V was clipped by 0 bases and J by 3 bases; unmatched bases: 5. The CDR3 is 16 residues long. CDR3 region: CASSIDGSGGTDTQYF. The DNA of the CDR3 is TGTGCCAGTAGTATAGATGGATCGGGAGGGACAGATACGCAGTATTTT.

The J gene is TRBJ1-1, the V gene TRBV28; no clear D. This CDR3 contains 13 residues. Germline values: CDR1 MDHEN, CDR2 SYDVKM. V was cut by 5 bases and J by 1 base, with 8 bases left in between. DNA of the CDR3: TGTGCCAGCAGTCCCGCGGGGAACACTGAAGCTTTCTTT. Translation gives CASSPAGNTEAFF.

The chain carries TRBV5-4 and TRBJ1-2; D unclear. The CDR3 is 14 amino acids. Germline assignment: CDR1 SGHNT and CDR2 YYREEE (reference sequence). Between the trimmed V and J ends, which lost 6 bases and 5 bases, there was a span of 17 bases. CDR3 loop: CASNPGRGVYGYTF. The CDR3 DNA is TGTGCCAGCAACCCAGGACGGGGAGTTTATGGCTACACCTTC.

The gene calls are TRBV3-1 (or the pseudogene TRBV3-2) and TRBJ1-2; D not resolved. The V gene's germline CDR1 is LGHDT and CDR2 YNNKEL (reference sequence). V lost 2 bases to trimming and J lost 6 bases, with 19 bases between them. The CDR3 runs 16 residues. The CDR3 DNA sequence: TGTGCCAGCAGCCAAAGCGGACCATTTCGAGGAGATGGCTACACCTTC. The encoded protein is CASSQSGPFRGDGYTF.

This clone was picked up a small number of times. For the CDR3, the DNA is TGCGCCAGCAGCCGGACAGGGCAGGACAATGAGCAGTTCTTC. Encoded protein: CASSRTGQDNEQFF. V gene TRBV5-1 combines with J gene TRBJ2-1; 8 positions agree with TRBD1. The ends lost 4 bases at V and 5 bases at J; junction bases unmatched: 5. The length of the CDR3 is 14 residues. The germline V gene encodes CDR1 SGHRS and CDR2 YFSETQ.

This chain links TRBV27 with TRBJ2-1; 7 nucleotides line up with TRBD2. The CDR3 totals 14 residues. Germline V gives CDR1 MNHEY, CDR2 SMNVEV (reference sequence). V lost 6 bases to trimming and J lost 3 bases; unmatched junction nucleotides: 5. The CDR3 loop is CASSPASGYNEQFF. CDR3 nucleotide sequence: TGTGCCAGCAGCCCAGCTAGCGGCTACAATGAGCAGTTCTTC.

The rearrangement joins TRBV3-1 (or the pseudogene TRBV3-2) to TRBJ2-3; 9 bases are shared with TRBD1. The germline CDR1 and CDR2 sequences are LGHDT and YNNKEL (reference sequence). The ends lost 4 bases at V and 4 bases at J; junction bases unmatched: 9. The CDR3 consists of 16 residues. CDR3 coding DNA: TGTGCCAGCAGCCGCGGAGGACAGGGGAGCGCAGATACGCAGTATTTT. Its translation is CASSRGGQGSADTQYF.

The count of this clone is one. The chain employs TRBV7-9 and TRBJ2-7, with 8 bases fitting TRBD2. The CDR3 is made up of 13 amino acids. The V segment lost 2 bases and the J segment 3 bases; nucleotides outside the gene matches: 0. Germline assignment: CDR1 SEHNR and CDR2 FQNEAQ (reference sequence). DNA for the CDR3: TGTGCCAGCAGCTTACGGGGGGGCTACGAGCAGTACTTC. It codes for CASSLRGGYEQYF.

The gene calls are TRBV14 and TRBJ1-1; tentatively, D is TRBD1 (5 bases). Trimming took off 3 bases at V and 0 bases at J, with 8 bases between the two ends. The CDR3 spans 14 residues. Germline V gene lookup returns CDR1 SGHDN and CDR2 FVKESK. Here the CDR3 DNA reads TGTGCCAGCAGCCAGTACAGGCTGAACACTGAAGCTTTCTTT. As protein: CASSQYRLNTEAFF.

The chain recombines TRBV11-2 with TRBJ2-1; D is possibly TRBD2 (6 bases). Germline V gene lookup returns CDR1 SGHAT and CDR2 FQNNGV. The V gene lost 3 bases and the J gene lost 10 bases, with 7 bases spanning the gap. The CDR3 runs to 11 residues. Written as DNA, the CDR3 is TGTGCCAGCAGCTTGGGGGGAGAGCAGTTCTTC. Translated, it gives CASSLGGEQFF.